This passage covers 27 T cell receptor beta chains from one sample sequenced in a study of T cell repertoires and leukemia-associated antigens. Their recognized antigens are unknown. Via MiXCR, TCRdb re-called the 5' RACE reads, giving one row per CDR3 protein. The data contain fewer than 15,000 distinct CDR3 sequences, 35% to 45% of them singletons. The sequenced sample consisted of CD3+ T cells sorted from blood and cultured. These receptors were obtained from a female donor in good health.

This chain connects TRBV6-6 to TRBJ2-7; 8 positions agree with TRBD2. V lost 6 bases to trimming and J lost 4 bases; unmatched junction nucleotides: 11. The germline V gene has CDR1 MNHNY and CDR2 SVGAGI (reference sequence). This CDR3 is built from 15 residues. Here the CDR3 reads CASSVGGGRSYEQYF. The CDR3, as DNA: TGTGCCAGCAGCGTTGGGGGCGGGAGGAGTTACGAGCAGTACTTC.

Notes on this clonotype: A junction boundary mismatches the germline segment, possibly from a read error. The chain carries TRBV9 and TRBJ2-7, with D possibly TRBD1 on 5 matching bases. The length of the CDR3 is 14 residues. CDR1 and CDR2 (germline): SGDLS, YYNGEE. The CDR3 DNA follows: TGTGCCAGCAACGTAGATGCAGGGATCTACGAGCAGTACTTC. Translation gives CASNVDAGIYEQYF.

This clonotype was counted many times. V gene TRBV30 combines with J gene TRBJ1-2, with D perhaps matching TRBD1 (5 bases). Trimming pared 7 bases from V and 6 bases from J, leaving 9 bases between. CDR1 and CDR2 from the germline V gene are GTSNPN and SVGIG (reference sequence). This CDR3 is 10 amino acids long. In nucleotides, the CDR3 is TGTGCCTTACAGGTAGATGGCTACACCTTC. Its translation is CALQVDGYTF.

V usage is TRBV7-9 and J usage is TRBJ2-1; D call uncertain. CDR1 and CDR2 from the germline V gene are SEHNR and FQNEAQ (reference sequence). The CDR3 is 11 residues long. Trimming cost V 2 bases and J 6 bases, with 2 bases left between them. The CDR3 sequence: CASSLFNEQFF. CDR3 bases: TGTGCCAGCAGCTTATTCAATGAGCAGTTCTTC.

The chain is built from TRBV3-1 and TRBJ2-3; TRBD2 agrees at 11 bases. The CDR3 spans 18 residues. V was pared by 1 base and J by 1 base, with 7 bases of the junction left unmatched. The germline CDR1 and CDR2 sequences are LGHDT and YNNKEL (reference sequence). The chain's CDR3 is CASSQGYGTSGRTDTQYF. The CDR3 DNA reads TGTGCCAGCAGCCAAGGGTACGGGACTAGCGGTCGCACAGATACGCAGTATTTT.

By sample fraction, this clonotype is medium-sized (0.01 to 0.1%). This rearrangement joins TRBV4-1 to TRBJ2-1, with 11 bases aligning to TRBD2. The CDR3 sequence is 16 residues long. Germline V CDR1 and CDR2: MGHRA, YSYEKL. J lost 6 bases, V lost 2 bases, and 6 bases had no gene match. Here the CDR3 reads CASSQPTSGRRNEQFF. In DNA form, the CDR3 reads TGCGCCAGCAGCCAACCAACTAGCGGGAGACGCAATGAGCAGTTCTTC.

In nucleotides, the CDR3 is TGCAGTGCTAGAGATGAGGGAGTGAGCACAGATACGCAGTATTTT. As protein: CSARDEGVSTDTQYF. The chain combines TRBV20-1 with TRBJ2-3, with D perhaps matching TRBD2 (5 bases). CDR1 and CDR2 from the germline V gene are DFQATT and SNEGSKA (reference sequence). This CDR3 comprises 15 residues. V shed 0 bases and J shed 0 bases, with 10 bases lying between them.

The chain has TRBV6-4 and TRBJ2-2; 7 bases are a match to TRBD2. V lost 2 bases to trimming and J lost 3 bases; unmatched junction nucleotides: 6. The CDR3 is 16 residues long. Per germline, CDR1 MRHNA and CDR2 SNTAGT. CDR3 in amino acids: CASSDRAGDDTGELFF. CDR3 DNA: TGTGCCAGCAGTGACAGGGCGGGAGATGACACCGGGGAGCTGTTTTTT.

This clonotype was seen just once. The chain couples TRBV11-1 to TRBJ2-1, with 15 bases identical to TRBD2. Trimming removed 5 bases from V and 6 bases from J; junction bases left unmatched: 5. Germline V gene sequence: CDR1 SGHAT, CDR2 FQDESV (reference sequence). The CDR3 totals 16 residues. The CDR3 nucleotides read TGTGCCAGCAGCCTGGGACTAGCGGGAGGAATCAATGAGCAGTTCTTC. Protein sequence: CASSLGLAGGINEQFF.

The table lists this clonotype with many counts. This chain links TRBV6-1 with TRBJ2-7, with TRBD1 as a possible D gene (6 bases). V was shortened by 2 bases and J by 3 bases, with 11 bases between the two germline ends. The CDR3 is 14 residues long. CDR1 MNHNS and CDR2 SASEGT come from the germline V gene. This chain's CDR3 is CASSEIRGFYEQYF. The CDR3 bases are TGTGCCAGCAGTGAAATCAGGGGATTCTACGAGCAGTACTTC.

This clonotype was observed at least ten times. The rearrangement links TRBV30 to TRBJ1-2, with 9 positions matching TRBD1. Germline trimming cut 5 bases from V and 6 bases from J; bases unmatched to any gene: 13. Germline CDR1 reads GTSNPN; CDR2 reads SVGIG (reference sequence). The CDR3 extends over 15 amino acids. The CDR3 is CAWFAENRGPDGYTF. CDR3 coding DNA: TGTGCCTGGTTTGCCGAGAACAGGGGGCCGGATGGCTACACCTTC.

The chain combines TRBV11-2 with TRBJ2-3; 13 bases fit TRBD2. J gave up 5 bases and V 5 bases, and 4 bases lay outside the gene matches. The CDR3 covers 15 residues. Germline V CDR1 and CDR2: SGHAT, FQNNGV. CDR3 loop: CASSRGLAGRDTQYF. Here the CDR3 DNA reads TGTGCCAGCAGCCGGGGACTAGCGGGGCGAGATACGCAGTATTTT.

This clonotype has at least ten counts. The J gene is TRBJ1-1, the V gene TRBV30; D is unresolved. CDR3 size: 13 residues. Trimming removed 1 base at V and 6 bases at J, with 12 bases between. CDR1 and CDR2 from the germline V gene are GTSNPN and SVGIG (reference sequence). The CDR3 here is CAWSGMGGAEAFF. Here the CDR3 DNA reads TGTGCCTGGAGTGGTATGGGTGGAGCTGAAGCTTTCTTT.

The chain employs TRBV20-1 and TRBJ1-1; no clear D. Trimming stripped 3 bases from V and 8 bases from J, with 13 bases between. The germline gives CDR1 DFQATT, CDR2 SNEGSKA (reference sequence). The CDR3 sequence is 12 residues long. In DNA, the CDR3 is TGCAGTGCTAGGTTACAAACCCTGGAAGCTTTCTTT. Protein sequence: CSARLQTLEAFF.

This clonotype was observed at least ten times. V usage is TRBV30 and J usage is TRBJ2-7, with D possibly being TRBD2 (5 bases). V lost 0 bases, J lost 0 bases, and 12 bases lay in between. The CDR3 covers 15 residues. Germline lookup yields CDR1 GTSNPN and CDR2 SVGIG (reference sequence). The DNA for the CDR3 is TGTGCCTGGAGTGTACAGTTCGGGATCTCCTACGAGCAGTACTTC. It encodes CAWSVQFGISYEQYF.

Judged by abundance, this clonotype is medium-sized (0.01 to 0.1%). This chain joins TRBV24-1 and TRBJ1-5; 9 nucleotides line up with TRBD1. The CDR3 length is 16 residues. V was pared by 2 bases and J by 2 bases, with 3 bases of the junction left unmatched. Germline loops: CDR1 KGHDR, CDR2 SFDVKD. The CDR3 region has the DNA TGTGCCACCAGTGATTCAAGACAGGGGGGCAATCAGCCCCAGCATTTT. This encodes CATSDSRQGGNQPQHF.

This clonotype is medium-sized (0.01 to 0.1%) within its sample. This rearrangement joins TRBV20-1 to TRBJ2-3, with 9 positions matching TRBD2. J was trimmed by 3 bases and V by 6 bases; bases with no gene match: 10. Germline values: CDR1 DFQATT, CDR2 SNEGSKA (reference sequence). The CDR3 spans 15 residues. The chain's CDR3 is CSARPLAGLTDTQYF. CDR3 coding DNA: TGCAGTGCCAGACCTCTAGCGGGGTTAACAGATACGCAGTATTTT.

This clonotype was counted between two and nine times. This rearrangement joins TRBV29-1 to TRBJ2-1, with 7 bases matching TRBD2. Germline-derived CDR1 and CDR2 are SQVTM and ANQGSEA. This CDR3 is built from 11 residues. With 4 bases clipped from V and 9 bases from J, the junction kept 3 bases outside the gene matches. The CDR3 is CSVGEGFEQFF. The CDR3 bases are TGCAGCGTTGGGGAGGGATTTGAGCAGTTCTTC.

Notes on this clonotype: The germline gene is not matched at one end of the junction; a read error may be the cause. The chain combines TRBV12-3 or TRBV12-4 with TRBJ2-7; 7 bases fit TRBD2. The CDR3 covers 13 residues. CDR3 sequence: CASTLGGPGEQYF. The CDR3 DNA is TGCGCCAGCACCCTGGGAGGGCCCGGCGAGCAGTACTTC.

This chain connects TRBV4-3 to TRBJ2-2, with D perhaps matching TRBD2 (5 bases). In germline, CDR1 is LGHNA, CDR2 YSLEER. CDR3 length: 17 amino acids. Trimming cost V 4 bases and J 8 bases, with 23 bases left between them. CDR3 sequence (DNA): TGCGCCAGCAGCCGTGAGGGCAGCGGAACGTTCGGGGGGGAGCTGTTTTTT. Translation gives CASSREGSGTFGGELFF.

This clonotype was counted ten times or more. This sequence joins TRBV5-1 and TRBJ1-5; no reliable D call. The germline V gene encodes CDR1 SGHRS and CDR2 YFSETQ. V gave up 1 base and J gave up 1 base, with 9 bases separating them. The CDR3 sequence is 15 residues long. This CDR3 reads CASSLLSPSNQPQHF. The CDR3 bases are TGCGCCAGCAGCTTGCTTTCCCCAAGCAATCAGCCCCAGCATTTT. Full variable domain (outside the CDR3, taken from reference TRBV5-1 and TRBJ1-5): KAGVTQTPRYLIKTRGQQVTLSCSPISGHRSVSWYQQTPGQGLQFLFEYFSETQRNKGNFPGRFSGRQFSNSRSEMNVSTLELGDSALYLCASSLLSPSNQPQHFGDGTRLSIL.

This clonotype was seen many times. This chain connects TRBV12-3 or TRBV12-4 to TRBJ1-1, with 9 bases aligning to TRBD1. This CDR3 has 15 residues. Trimming took 5 bases from V and 1 from J; bases not matched to a gene: 5. CDR3: CASSPSGQGNTEAFF. In DNA, the CDR3 is TGTGCCAGCAGTCCGTCGGGACAGGGGAACACTGAAGCTTTCTTT.

This rearrangement joins TRBV3-1 to TRBJ2-3; D not certain. CDR1 and CDR2 (germline): LGHDT, YNNKEL (reference sequence). With 1 base removed from V and 4 bases from J, the gap between germline ends came to 9 bases. The CDR3 is 14 residues long. In DNA form, the CDR3 reads TGTGCCAGCAGCCAAGGACCCCCCCCAGATACGCAGTATTTT. Protein product: CASSQGPPPDTQYF.

This clonotype occurred many times. A much larger clone differs by one base, so this may be a read error. The V gene is TRBV5-1, the J gene TRBJ2-5; D may be TRBD2 (6 bases). Germline CDR1 is SGHRS and CDR2 is YFSETQ. The CDR3 runs to 13 residues. The CDR3 here is CASGLEGRETQYF. Written as DNA, the CDR3 is TGCGCCAGCGGCTTGGAGGGAAGGGAGACCCAGTACTTC.

Notes on this clonotype: One end of the junction varies from germline; a read error may be responsible. The chain carries TRBV4-1 and TRBJ2-3; 12 bases match TRBD1. CDR3 size: 17 residues. CDR1 and CDR2 from the germline V gene are MGHRA and YSYEKL. The CDR3 DNA is TGCGCCGGCAGCCTTTCCGGGACAGGGGGCCGGACAGATACGCAGTATTTC. Its protein is CAGSLSGTGGRTDTQYF.

This chain uses TRBV30 with TRBJ2-7; D perhaps matches TRBD2 (5 bases). The CDR3 is made up of 15 amino acids. V lost 0 bases to trimming and J lost 5 bases, with 17 bases between them. Germline assignment: CDR1 GTSNPN and CDR2 SVGIG (reference sequence). For the CDR3, the DNA is TGTGCCTGGAGTGTAGGCGAACTAGAAGTCCACGAGCAGTACTTC. Translation: CAWSVGELEVHEQYF.

The rearrangement links TRBV20-1 to TRBJ2-1; weak D call: TRBD2 (8 bases). Germline V gene lookup returns CDR1 DFQATT and CDR2 SNEGSKA (reference sequence). The CDR3 is 13 residues long. V gave up 6 bases and J gave up 8 bases, with 17 bases separating them. The chain's CDR3 is CSAGGGRFDEQFF. CDR3 in DNA: TGCAGTGCAGGGGGCGGGAGGTTCGATGAGCAGTTCTTC.